Each of the 20 T cell receptor beta chains below was sequenced from the same sample in a study of blood T cells in healthy people across ages. The second PCR ran roughly 7 to 11 cycles with a sample-barcoded 5' primer and J-beta primers. TCRdb used MiXCR to reprocess the 5' RACE reads, holding one entry per CDR3 protein. The sample has 1.8 million or so distinct CDR3 sequences; roughly two fifths are singletons. Material for sequencing was blood. The receptors were sampled from a human donor in good health.

In regard to this clonotype: A read error may account for a junction end that differs from germline. The chain recombines TRBV7-9 with TRBJ1-1; D call uncertain. Germline CDR1 is SEHNR and CDR2 is FQNEAQ (reference sequence). This CDR3 is 15 amino acids long. The CDR3 reads CVSSRGSPMNTEAFF. CDR3 sequence (DNA): TGTGTCAGCAGCCGTGGCAGCCCCATGAACACTGAAGCTTTCTTT.

This clonotype showed up just a few times. The V gene is TRBV5-1, the J gene TRBJ1-5; D not resolved. Trimming pared 0 bases from V and 5 bases from J, leaving 12 bases between. CDR1 SGHRS and CDR2 YFSETQ come from the germline V gene. There are 15 residues in the CDR3. CDR3 residues: CASSLESGRYQPQHF. In nucleotides, the CDR3 is TGCGCCAGCAGCTTGGAGTCCGGGAGATATCAGCCCCAGCATTTT. Variable domain in full (rest from reference TRBV5-1 and TRBJ1-5): KAGVTQTPRYLIKTRGQQVTLSCSPISGHRSVSWYQQTPGQGLQFLFEYFSETQRNKGNFPGRFSGRQFSNSRSEMNVSTLELGDSALYLCASSLESGRYQPQHFGDGTRLSIL.

This sequence joins TRBV14 and TRBJ2-1; D is unclear. CDR3 length: 14 amino acids. Germline V CDR1 and CDR2: SGHDN, FVKESK. The V end lost 5 bases, the J end lost 8 bases, and 16 bases lay between the germline ends. The CDR3 coding sequence is TGTGCCAGCAGCGAAAAATATAGTGAGGATGAGCAGTTCTTC. This gives the protein CASSEKYSEDEQFF.

CDR3 amino acids: CASFGGWSDTQYF. CDR3 nucleotides: TGTGCCAGCTTCGGGGGGTGGTCAGATACGCAGTATTTT. This chain connects TRBV18 to TRBJ2-3; 7 bases line up with TRBD2. The CDR3 spans 13 residues. V was pared by 7 bases and J by 4 bases, with 5 bases of the junction left unmatched. Germline V gene lookup returns CDR1 KGHSH and CDR2 LQKENI.

The chain joins TRBV6-5 to TRBJ2-1; 8 nucleotides align to TRBD1. This CDR3 comprises 15 residues. The germline V gene has CDR1 MNHEY and CDR2 SVGAGI. With V trimmed by 6 bases and J by 10 bases, 14 bases remained unmatched. In nucleotides, the CDR3 is TGTGCCAGCAGCCGTACAGGGGGGCTAGTAGGAGAGCAGTTCTTC. Protein: CASSRTGGLVGEQFF.

V usage is TRBV19 and J usage is TRBJ2-7; 10 nucleotides align to TRBD1. Unmatched junction bases numbered 6, after V lost 10 bases and J lost 3 bases. The germline V gene has CDR1 LNHDA and CDR2 SQIVND (reference sequence). The CDR3 totals 13 residues. CDR3 nucleotide sequence: TGTGCCACCTCGGACAGGGGGGTCTACGAGCAGTACTTC. It translates to CATSDRGVYEQYF. Variable domain in full (rest from reference TRBV19 and TRBJ2-7): DGGITQSPKYLFRKEGQNVTLSCEQNLNHDAMYWYRQDPGQGLRLIYYSQIVNDFQKGDIAEGYSVSREKKESFPLTVTSAQKNPTAFYLCATSDRGVYEQYFGPGTRLTVT.

V gene TRBV28 combines with J gene TRBJ2-5; D is perhaps TRBD1 or TRBD2 (5 bases each). The CDR3 contains 13 residues. The germline V and J ends were trimmed by 8 bases and 5 bases, with 15 bases remaining between them. From germline, CDR1 is MDHEN and CDR2 SYDVKM. CDR3 sequence (DNA): TGTGCCAGCGCTCCCGGGGCTCGGGAGACCCAGTACTTC. Translated, it gives CASAPGARETQYF.

This clonotype was counted only a few times. The V gene is TRBV4-3, the J gene TRBJ2-7; 7 bases match TRBD1. The CDR3 totals 18 residues. Trimming cost V 4 bases and J 0 bases; bases outside gene matches: 15. In germline, CDR1 is LGHNA, CDR2 YSLEER. Written as DNA, the CDR3 is TGCGCCAGCAGCCTCATACATTCCGGGACAGATAGCTCCTACGAGCAGTACTTC. It specifies CASSLIHSGTDSSYEQYF.

This chain links TRBV6-5 with TRBJ2-3, with a possible D match to TRBD2 (5 bases). The CDR3 extends over 17 amino acids. CDR1 and CDR2 (germline): MNHEY, SVGAGI. Trimming left V 4 bases short and J 2 bases short, with 19 bases between. The CDR3 DNA reads TGTGCCAGCAGTTCGAGAGAGGGATCGACGGACACAGATACGCAGTATTTT. Protein: CASSSREGSTDTDTQYF.

V gene TRBV12-5 combines with J gene TRBJ2-7; tentative D call: TRBD2 (5 bases). Trimming removed 7 bases from V and 1 base from J, with 14 bases in between. Germline V gene lookup returns CDR1 LGHNT and CDR2 FRNRAP. CDR3 length equals 14 residues. The CDR3 spells CASVSPEGSYEQYF. The DNA of the CDR3 is TGTGCTAGTGTTTCCCCCGAGGGTTCCTACGAGCAGTACTTC.

The J gene is TRBJ2-1, the V gene TRBV12-3 or TRBV12-4; 7 nucleotides match TRBD1. The CDR3 spans 14 residues. V lost 6 bases to trimming and J lost 10 bases; unmatched junction nucleotides: 12. CDR3 sequence (DNA): TGTGCCAGCAGCTCGGGACAGACACCCTACGAGCAGTTCTTC. Protein: CASSSGQTPYEQFF.

The V gene is TRBV12-3 or TRBV12-4, the J gene TRBJ2-1, with 9 positions matching TRBD2. The CDR3 is 14 residues long. J was trimmed by 5 bases and V by 7 bases; bases with no gene match: 6. This CDR3 is CASTRLAEDNEQFF. CDR3 nucleotide sequence: TGTGCCAGCACCCGACTAGCGGAGGACAATGAGCAGTTCTTC.

This clonotype turned up a few times. CDR3 DNA sequence: TGCAGTGTTCCCTTCGGGGGCCTTGGCTACACCTTC. This gives the protein CSVPFGGLGYTF. V and J are TRBV20-1 and TRBJ1-2; possibly TRBD1 for D (6 bases). Germline V gene sequence: CDR1 DFQATT, CDR2 SNEGSKA (reference sequence). The CDR3 is 12 residues long. The germline V and J ends were trimmed by 7 bases and 7 bases, with 16 bases remaining between them.

Regarding this clonotype: An end of the junction differs from the germline gene, which may be a read error. The CDR3 spells CASSTLAGNSCNEQFF. The CDR3 bases are TGTGCCAGCAGTACCCTAGCGGGGAATTCCTGCAATGAGCAGTTCTTC. This chain joins TRBV27 and TRBJ2-1; TRBD2 matches at 9 bases. There are 16 residues in the CDR3. Germline CDR1 and CDR2: MNHEY and SMNVEV (reference sequence).

The genes are TRBV7-3 and TRBJ2-3; D is possibly TRBD2 (5 bases). The ends were cut back, 1 base at V and 0 bases at J, with 8 bases in the middle. The CDR3 has 15 amino acids. The V gene's germline CDR1 is SGHTA and CDR2 FQGTGA. This CDR3 reads CASSLISASTDTQYF. CDR3 bases: TGTGCCAGCAGCTTAATTAGCGCTAGCACAGATACGCAGTATTTT. Full variable domain (rest looked up from reference TRBV7-3 and TRBJ2-3): GAGVSQTPSNKVTEKGKYVELRCDPISGHTALYWYRQSLGQGPEFLIYFQGTGAADDSGLPNDRFFAVRPEGSVSTLKIQRTERGDSAVYLCASSLISASTDTQYFGPGTRLTVL.

This clonotype was picked up many times. The V gene is TRBV20-1, the J gene TRBJ2-1; D is unclear. V lost 3 bases and J 0 bases, leaving 9 bases between the germline ends. The CDR3 is 14 residues long. Per germline, CDR1 DFQATT and CDR2 SNEGSKA (reference sequence). The CDR3 DNA reads TGCAGTGCTAGTGCACATAGCTCCTACAATGAGCAGTTCTTC. Translation: CSASAHSSYNEQFF.

The rearrangement joins TRBV5-5 to TRBJ1-6; D ambiguous. V was cut by 4 bases and J by 7 bases, with 15 bases left in between. The length of the CDR3 is 15 residues. CDR1 is SGHKS, CDR2 YYEKEE, per germline (reference sequence). CDR3 amino acids: CASSIREPFNSPLHF. CDR3 nucleotide sequence: TGTGCCAGCAGCATACGCGAACCGTTCAATTCACCCCTCCACTTT.

This clonotype has just a few counts. This chain uses TRBV29-1 with TRBJ2-5, with D hard to call. In germline, CDR1 is SQVTM, CDR2 ANQGSEA. Trimming took 4 bases from V and 4 from J, leaving 13 bases between them. The CDR3 loop spans 13 amino acids. Written as DNA, the CDR3 is TGCAGCGTTGTTAAGGGCCCGGGAGAGACCCAGTACTTC. Translated: CSVVKGPGETQYF.

Concerning this clonotype: It may be a read error: a sequence one base away is much more abundant. The genes are TRBV9 and TRBJ1-1; D is unresolved. From germline, CDR1 is SGDLS and CDR2 YYNGEE. CDR3 size: 13 residues. The ends were cut back, 1 base at V and 0 bases at J, with 4 bases in the middle. CDR3 sequence reads: CASSVFVNTEAFF. The CDR3 nucleotides are TGTGCCAGCAGCGTATTTGTGAACACTGAAGCTTTCTTT.

This rearrangement joins TRBV6-2 or TRBV6-3 to TRBJ1-5; D call uncertain. The germline gives CDR1 MNHEY, CDR2 SVGEGT. Trimming removed 5 bases at V and 3 bases at J, with 8 bases between. CDR3 size: 13 residues. CDR3 protein: CASSGRINQPQHF. DNA of the CDR3: TGTGCCAGCAGTGGTCGGATCAATCAGCCCCAGCATTTT.